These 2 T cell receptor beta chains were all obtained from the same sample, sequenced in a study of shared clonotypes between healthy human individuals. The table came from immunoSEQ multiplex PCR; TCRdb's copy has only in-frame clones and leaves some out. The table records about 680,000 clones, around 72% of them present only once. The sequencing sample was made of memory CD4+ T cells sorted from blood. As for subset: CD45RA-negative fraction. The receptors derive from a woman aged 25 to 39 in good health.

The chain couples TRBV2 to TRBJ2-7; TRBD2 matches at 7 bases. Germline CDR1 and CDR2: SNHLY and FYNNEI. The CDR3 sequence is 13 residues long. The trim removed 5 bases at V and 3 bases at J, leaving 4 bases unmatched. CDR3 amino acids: CASSREGIYEQYF. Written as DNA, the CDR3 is TGTGCCAGCAGTAGGGAGGGGATCTACGAGCAGTACTTC. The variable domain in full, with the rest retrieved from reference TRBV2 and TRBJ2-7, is EPEVTQTPSHQVTQMGQEVILRCVPISNHLYFYWYRQILGQKVEFLVSFYNNEISEKSEIFDDQFSVERPDGSNFTLKIRSTKLEDSAMYFCASSREGIYEQYFGPGTRLTVT.

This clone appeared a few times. The DNA of the CDR3 is TGTGCTAGTGGTTTGGTACGTAGTGAAGCTTTCTTT. This sequence encodes CASGLVRSEAFF. The rearrangement joins TRBV12-5 to TRBJ1-1; the D is unclear. V shed 0 bases and J shed 7 bases, with 6 bases lying between them. The germline V gene encodes CDR1 LGHNT and CDR2 FRNRAP. CDR3 length: 12 residues. The whole variable domain, remainder taken from reference TRBV12-5 and TRBJ1-1, is DARVTQTPRHKVTEMGQEVTMRCQPILGHNTVFWYRQTMMQGLELLAYFRNRAPLDDSGMPKDRFSAEMPDATLATLKIQPSEPRDSAVYFCASGLVRSEAFFGQGTRLTVV.